This TCR beta chain was captured in a study of cytomegalovirus exposure and HLA in healthy donors. Overall study: Clustering assigned about 80% of the approximately 400 genotyped donors to the Caucasian-associated ancestry cluster.

A note on this clone: Antigen specificity is unknown.

All the people who gave samples were healthy bone marrow donors. PCR amplification relied on 60 Vbeta primers (plus 13 Jbeta primers). The table came from immunoSEQ multiplex PCR; TCRdb's copy has only in-frame clones and leaves some out. The sample shows about 120,000 clones, roughly 80% of them seen only once. The CDR3 runs 13 residues. The germline V gene encodes CDR1 SGHRS and CDR2 YFSETQ. V lost 4 bases to trimming and J lost 4 bases, with 11 bases between them. Study-wide findings and caveats: Cytomegalovirus-associated status was assigned to fewer than 200 TCR beta chains.

Sequences were obtained from PBMCs. V usage is TRBV5-1 and J usage is TRBJ1-1, with D possibly TRBD1 on 5 matching bases. The source is a young man in good health and CMV-seropositive. CDR3 residues: CASSNQGGTEAFF. The CDR3 DNA is TGCGCCAGCAGCAACCAGGGTGGCACTGAAGCTTTCTTT. The full variable domain, in which reference TRBV5-1 and TRBJ1-1 provide the parts outside the CDR3, is KAGVTQTPRYLIKTRGQQVTLSCSPISGHRSVSWYQQTPGQGLQFLFEYFSETQRNKGNFPGRFSGRQFSNSRSEMNVSTLELGDSALYLCASSNQGGTEAFFGQGTRLTVV.